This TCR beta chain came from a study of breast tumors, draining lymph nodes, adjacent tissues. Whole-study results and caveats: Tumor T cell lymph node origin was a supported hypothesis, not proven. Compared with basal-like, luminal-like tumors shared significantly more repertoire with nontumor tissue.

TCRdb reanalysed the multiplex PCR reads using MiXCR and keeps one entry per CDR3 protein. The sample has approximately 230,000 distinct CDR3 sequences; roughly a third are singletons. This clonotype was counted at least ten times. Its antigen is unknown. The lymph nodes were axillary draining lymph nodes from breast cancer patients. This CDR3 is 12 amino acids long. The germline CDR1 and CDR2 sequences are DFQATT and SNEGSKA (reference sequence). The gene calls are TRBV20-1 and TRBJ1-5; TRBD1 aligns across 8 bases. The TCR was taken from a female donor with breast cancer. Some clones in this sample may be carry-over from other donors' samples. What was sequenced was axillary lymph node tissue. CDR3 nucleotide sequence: TGCAGCTCGGGACAGGCGGGTCAGCCCCAGCATTTT. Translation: CSSGQAGQPQHF.